This paragraph covers one T cell receptor beta chain sequence. These data are taken from a study of blood T cell repertoires in COVID-19. For the study at large: COVID-19 samples, acute and convalescent, were from the United States, Italy and Spain. The analysed material was cDNA or gDNA that came from T cells, B-cell-depleted T cells, or PBMCs.

Here immunoSEQ multiplex PCR was the method, and the copy in TCRdb shows in-frame clones only, minus some. The repertoire holds about 190,000 clones, roughly 80% seen once, with about 7.2% in the top ten. V shed 9 bases and J 3 bases; nucleotides not matched to a gene: 11. CDR1 and CDR2 (germline): KGHDR, SFDVKD. The CDR3 sequence is 16 residues long. This TCR came from a man between 60 and 75 years old with acute or convalescent COVID-19. The chain joins TRBV24-1 to TRBJ2-3; 10 bases map to TRBD2. The sequenced sample consisted of peripheral blood. CDR3 protein: CATSTSSGGSTDTQYF. DNA for the CDR3: TGTGCCACCTCGACCTCTAGCGGGGGTTCAACAGATACGCAGTATTTT.